A selection of T cell receptor beta chains follows, all from one sample in a study of T cells in Graves' hyperthyroidism and ophthalmopathy. From the multiplex PCR reads, TCRdb called clonotypes with MiXCR, one entry per CDR3 protein. The data show some 580,000 distinct CDR3 sequences, approximately 16% seen once. Sequenced sample: blood. The receptors shown here come from a woman between 40 and 50 years old with Graves' ophthalmopathy. The CDR3 runs from the conserved cysteine through the conserved F or W. Each record gives: J gene, clone size, V gene, CDR3 length, D gene, CDR3 DNA, CDR3 protein. The D gene is left open where the match is weak. Clone size appears in some rows only: once, few, many, or a class for an expanded clone.

>TRBJ1-1|few|TRBV6-1|16|NA
TGTGCCAGCAACCCGGGACACTCCCACCCGGGGACTGAAGCTTTCTTT
CASNPGHSHPGTEAFF
>TRBJ1-2|NA|TRBV28|16|TRBD1
TGTGCCAGCAGTTCGACCGGGACAGGGCCGCGGTTGGGCTACACCTTC
CASSSTGTGPRLGYTF
>TRBJ1-2|NA|TRBV7-9|13|NA
TGTGCCAGCAGCCTGGAACCTTACTATGGCTACACCTTC
CASSLEPYYGYTF
>TRBJ2-7|many|TRBV6-1|14|NA
TGTGCCAGCAGTGAACCATTGGGGATCTACGAGCAGTACTTC
CASSEPLGIYEQYF
>TRBJ2-3|NA|TRBV9|17|TRBD2
TGTGCCAGCAGCACGACTAGCGGGGGGGCCGCCGTAGATACGCAGTATTTT
CASSTTSGGAAVDTQYF
>TRBJ1-5|many|TRBV2|15|NA
TGTGCCAGCAGTGACGCAGGACTTAGCAATCAGCCCCAGCATTTT
CASSDAGLSNQPQHF
>TRBJ2-7|many|TRBV11-2|15|TRBD2
TGTGCCAGCAGCTTAGAGTCTAGCGGGTTCTACGAGCAGTACTTC
CASSLESSGFYEQYF
>TRBJ1-1|many|TRBV30|14|TRBD1
TGTGCCTGGAGTCCGGACAGGATGAACACTGAAGCTTTCTTT
CAWSPDRMNTEAFF
>TRBJ2-4|NA|TRBV19|13|NA
TGTGCCAGTAAAGACAGTCTACGAAACATTCAGTACTTC
CASKDSLRNIQYF
>TRBJ2-3|few|TRBV7-2|14|TRBD2
TGTGCCAGCAGCTTAGCCCTAGCGGAAGATACGCAGTATTTT
CASSLALAEDTQYF
>TRBJ2-6|NA|TRBV12-3/TRBV12-4|18|NA
TGTGCCAGCAGTCCCAGCGGGACAAGGGGCTCTGGGGCCAACGCCCTGACTTTC
CASSPSGTRGSGANALTF
>TRBJ2-3|NA|TRBV2|17|TRBD1
TGTGCCAGCAGTGAATTTACCGGGACAGGGTCCCCAGATACGCAGTATTTT
CASSEFTGTGSPDTQYF
>TRBJ2-1|few|TRBV5-8|15|NA
TGTGCCAGCAGCTCCAGGGGAGGTCTTGACAATGAGCAGTTCTTC
CASSSRGGLDNEQFF
>TRBJ2-2|few|TRBV3-1|14|NA
TGTGCCAGCAGCCAAAGTTATAACACCGGGGAGCTGTTTTTT
CASSQSYNTGELFF
>TRBJ1-3|many|TRBV2|15|NA
TGTGCCAGCAGTGTCTACGTAGCCTCTGGAAACACCATATATTTT
CASSVYVASGNTIYF
>TRBJ2-1|NA|TRBV2|15|NA
TGTGCCAGCAGTGTTAACCGAGGCGCCTACAATGAGCAGTTCTTC
CASSVNRGAYNEQFF
>TRBJ2-1|NA|TRBV12-3/TRBV12-4|13|NA
TGTGCCAGCAGTTTATCTGGTTCGAGTGTCCAGTTCTTC
CASSLSGSSVQFF
>TRBJ2-3|NA|TRBV28|15|TRBD2
TGTGCCAGCAGGACTAGCGGGAGGGCGTCAGATACGCAGTATTTT
CASRTSGRASDTQYF
>TRBJ1-4|many|TRBV11-2|14|NA
TGTGCCAGCAGCGCATCCGGGACATATGAAAAACTGTTTTTT
CASSASGTYEKLFF
>TRBJ2-2|few|TRBV7-9|16|TRBD1
TGTGCCACCTCCATTTACAGGGGGCGCAACACCGGGGAGCTGTTTTTT
CATSIYRGRNTGELFF
>TRBJ2-1|many|TRBV30|13|TRBD2
TGTGCCTTCTCGAGCGGGAGGCACAATGAGCAGTTCTTC
CAFSSGRHNEQFF
>TRBJ2-7|NA|TRBV19|14|NA
TGTGCCAGTAGTCCGCGGGACTCGTTCTACGAGCAGTACTTC
CASSPRDSFYEQYF
>TRBJ2-2|NA|TRBV6-2/TRBV6-3|14|TRBD1
TGTGCCAGCAGTTACTCTGGGACAGGGGATGAGCTGTTTTTT
CASSYSGTGDELFF
>TRBJ2-5|few|TRBV28|14|NA
TGTGCCAGCAAGAGGGAAGCCGGACAAGAGACCCAGTACTTC
CASKREAGQETQYF
>TRBJ1-1|NA|TRBV18|17|TRBD1
TGTGCCAGCTCACCGAATGAGGCAGGGGGCATTGAGACTGAAGCTTTCTTT
CASSPNEAGGIETEAFF
>TRBJ1-5|NA|TRBV13|15|NA
TGTGCCAGCAGCTCCGGGGGGGGGCCCTATCAGCCCCAGCATTTT
CASSSGGGPYQPQHF
>TRBJ1-2|many|TRBV12-3/TRBV12-4|12|NA
TGTGCCAGCAGTAGCGGCCCGCAGGGCTACACCTTC
CASSSGPQGYTF
>TRBJ1-5|few|TRBV20-1|14|NA
TGCAGTGCTAGGCCGGAGTCAGCAAATCAGCCCCAGCATTTT
CSARPESANQPQHF
>TRBJ2-1|many|TRBV2|21|TRBD2
TGTGCCAGCAGTGAAGCTCCCAGCTACAATAGCGGGAGGGCCCTATGGGATGAGCAGTTCTTC
CASSEAPSYNSGRALWDEQFF
>TRBJ1-4|few|TRBV9|14|TRBD1
TGTGCCAGCAGCGTAGGGACAGGGTATGAAAAACTGTTTTTT
CASSVGTGYEKLFF
>TRBJ1-1|many|TRBV20-1|13|TRBD1
TGCAGTGCTAGAGATTACAGGGGCGCTGAAGCTTTCTTT
CSARDYRGAEAFF
>TRBJ1-5|NA|TRBV4-1|16|TRBD1
TGCGCCAGCAGCCAAGCGGCCGGGACAGGGGGACAGCCCCAGCATTTT
CASSQAAGTGGQPQHF
>TRBJ1-4|NA|TRBV6-5|15|NA
TGTGCCAGCAGTTACTCAGGGGCGGGAAATGAAAAACTGCTTTTT
CASSYSGAGNEKLLF
>TRBJ1-2|few|TRBV7-9|20|TRBD1
TGTGCCAGCAGCTCCCACCGGGACAGGGGGGGACGTCCCCCCTCCTATGGCTACACCTTC
CASSSHRDRGGRPPSYGYTF
>TRBJ1-1|many|TRBV2|14|NA
TGTGCCAGCAGTGCCATAAGGATGAACACTGAAGCTTTCTTT
CASSAIRMNTEAFF
>TRBJ2-7|many|TRBV11-2|16|NA
TGTGCCAGCAGCTTAAAAACCCGGGACGGCTTTTCGGGGCAGTACTTC
CASSLKTRDGFSGQYF
>TRBJ1-4|NA|TRBV10-3|12|TRBD1
TGTGCCGTCGGGGACAGGGGTGAAAAACTGTTTTTT
CAVGDRGEKLFF
>TRBJ2-5|NA|TRBV28|14|NA
TGTGCCAGCAGTTTAAGCAGGGGCGTTGAGACCCAGTACTTC
CASSLSRGVETQYF
>TRBJ1-1|many|TRBV11-2|15|NA
TGTGCCAGCAGCCCTAGCGGTGGGGTGAACACTGAAGCTTTCTTT
CASSPSGGVNTEAFF
>TRBJ2-7|medium-sized|TRBV10-2|13|TRBD2
TGCGCCAGCAGAGCGGGACTCAACTACGAGCAGTACTTC
CASRAGLNYEQYF
>TRBJ2-1|many|TRBV5-1|16|TRBD2
TGTGCCAGCAGCTTAGGCCTAGCGGGAGGGGGTAATGAGCAGTTCTTC
CASSLGLAGGGNEQFF
>TRBJ2-1|few|TRBV11-2|15|NA
TGTGCCAGCAGCCCCGCGGCGGGCTCCTACAATGAGCAGTTCTTC
CASSPAAGSYNEQFF
>TRBJ1-2|few|TRBV2|15|NA
TGTGCCAGCACCGGGGGGCATCCCCTTCGATATGGCTACACCTTC
CASTGGHPLRYGYTF
>TRBJ1-2|NA|TRBV19|15|TRBD1
TGTGCCAGTACGACTGGGACAGGGGGTCCGTATGGCTACACCTTC
CASTTGTGGPYGYTF